This entry lists 27 T cell receptor beta chains sequenced from one sample in a study of T cells in Graves' hyperthyroidism and ophthalmopathy. The CDR3 regions of TCR beta were amplified from RNA transcripts. HTBI primers drove first-round RT-PCR of the TCR CDR3. TCRdb redid the calling of the multiplex PCR reads with MiXCR, one entry per CDR3 protein. The table shows around 300,000 distinct CDR3 sequences, with roughly 13% occurring only once. Input material: blood. The source of these receptors is a middle-aged woman with Graves' ophthalmopathy.

There are a few counts of this clonotype. The J gene is TRBJ2-4, the V gene TRBV30; no clear D gene. This CDR3 comprises 13 residues. Deletions cut 3 bases from V and 0 bases from J, with 6 bases between. Germline V gene data show CDR1 as GTSNPN and CDR2 as SVGIG (reference sequence). The CDR3 bases are TGTGCCTGGAGACAGCTAGCCAAAAACATTCAGTACTTC. Its translation: CAWRQLAKNIQYF.

This clonotype was seen at least ten times. The chain couples TRBV20-1 to TRBJ2-5, with D possibly being TRBD1 (5 bases). Germline values: CDR1 DFQATT, CDR2 SNEGSKA (reference sequence). The V gene lost 2 bases and the J gene lost 5 bases, with 18 bases spanning the gap. The CDR3 sequence is 15 residues long. CDR3 loop: CSARNSEGVLETQYF. CDR3 DNA: TGCAGTGCTAGAAACTCGGAAGGGGTCCTGGAGACCCAGTACTTC.

This clonotype has at least ten counts. V usage is TRBV27 and J usage is TRBJ1-1; 10 nucleotides align to TRBD1. This CDR3 has 15 amino acids. After removal of 4 bases from V and 2 bases from J, the junction contained 4 bases not matched to a gene. CDR1 MNHEY and CDR2 SMNVEV come from the germline V gene (reference sequence). CDR3 coding DNA: TGTGCCAGCAGTTGGACAGGGGGGGCCAACACTGAAGCTTTCTTT. This gives the protein CASSWTGGANTEAFF.

This chain joins TRBV19 and TRBJ2-1; no clear D. The CDR3 sequence is 13 residues long. From germline, CDR1 is LNHDA and CDR2 SQIVND (reference sequence). Trimming took 3 bases from V and 8 from J, leaving 11 bases between them. The CDR3, as DNA: TGTGCCAGTAGTATTGTGGGCCTAGATGAGCAGTTCTTC. Translation: CASSIVGLDEQFF.

This clonotype was observed a handful of times. CDR3 nucleotide sequence: TGTGCCAGCAGTCTGGGGGATCTAAACACCGGGGAGCTGTTTTTT. As protein: CASSLGDLNTGELFF. The J gene is TRBJ2-2, the V gene TRBV12-3 or TRBV12-4; D possibly uses TRBD1 or TRBD2 (5 bases each). Trimming removed 5 bases at V and 2 bases at J, with 12 bases between. The CDR3 totals 15 residues.

This clonotype was observed many times. This rearrangement joins TRBV10-1 to TRBJ2-5; TRBD1 or TRBD2 may be the D gene (5 bases each). CDR3 length: 14 residues. With 10 bases removed from V and 5 bases from J, the gap between germline ends came to 20 bases. Germline CDR1 is WNHNN and CDR2 is SYGVQD (reference sequence). The CDR3 is CATHSGTPGETQYF. The CDR3 coding sequence is TGCGCCACCCACTCCGGGACGCCGGGGGAGACCCAGTACTTC.

The chain is built from TRBV24-1 and TRBJ2-3; D uncertain. Germline CDR1 is KGHDR and CDR2 is SFDVKD. This CDR3 is built from 15 residues. With 5 bases removed from V and 1 base from J, the gap between germline ends came to 12 bases. The CDR3 DNA follows: TGTGCCACCAGTGCCCGCTCTAAAGGCACAGATACGCAGTATTTT. Translation: CATSARSKGTDTQYF.

There are many counts of this clonotype. The J gene is TRBJ2-1, the V gene TRBV7-9; 10 bases line up with TRBD1. The CDR3 sequence is 15 residues long. Germline V gene lookup returns CDR1 SEHNR and CDR2 FQNEAQ (reference sequence). After removal of 4 bases from V and 4 bases from J, the junction contained 4 bases not matched to a gene. CDR3 nucleotides: TGTGCCAGCAGCTCCCGGGACAGGGGTTACAATGAGCAGTTCTTC. Amino acids: CASSSRDRGYNEQFF.

This clonotype was observed a few times. This chain connects TRBV19 to TRBJ2-5; TRBD2 is a possible D gene (6 bases). Germline CDR1 LNHDA, CDR2 SQIVND (reference sequence). Between the trimmed V and J ends, which lost 5 bases and 2 bases, there was a span of 12 bases. CDR3 length: 14 residues. The CDR3 sequence is CASSGPGDQETQYF. As DNA, the CDR3 is TGTGCCAGTAGTGGACCGGGGGATCAAGAGACCCAGTACTTC.

This clonotype came up many times. In nucleotides, the CDR3 is TGTGCCATCAGTGAGTCCCTGAAGGGTTACAATGAGCAGTTCTTC. It yields the protein CAISESLKGYNEQFF. V and J are TRBV10-3 and TRBJ2-1; D is unclear. V lost 0 bases to trimming and J lost 4 bases, with 10 bases between them. The CDR3 covers 15 residues. Germline V CDR1 and CDR2: ENHRY, SYGVKD.

This clonotype was counted ten times or more. The CDR3 loop is CASSVSNLNQPQHF. The CDR3 bases are TGTGCCAGCAGTGTAAGTAACTTGAATCAGCCCCAGCATTTT. The genes are TRBV25-1 and TRBJ1-5; D unresolved. Trimming took 4 bases from V and 4 from J, leaving 11 bases between them. The CDR3 totals 14 residues. Germline V gene data show CDR1 as MGHDK and CDR2 as SYGVNS.

The chain is built from TRBV27 and TRBJ2-7; D is perhaps TRBD2 (5 bases). CDR1 MNHEY and CDR2 SMNVEV come from the germline V gene (reference sequence). Trimming shortened V by 2 bases and J by 3 bases, and 17 bases separated the two germline ends. The CDR3 runs to 16 residues. The CDR3 spells CASSLNLASRFYEQYF. The CDR3 bases are TGTGCCAGCAGTTTAAATTTGGCTAGCAGGTTCTACGAGCAGTACTTC.

This clonotype was observed many times. V and J are TRBV25-1 and TRBJ1-4; D is possibly TRBD1 (6 bases). This CDR3 has 16 amino acids. Germline-derived CDR1 and CDR2 are MGHDK and SYGVNS. The V and J ends lost 4 bases and 4 bases respectively, with 16 bases between them. The CDR3 reads CASSGLSGQYNEKLFF. In DNA, the CDR3 is TGTGCCAGCAGTGGACTATCAGGACAGTATAATGAAAAACTGTTTTTT.

This clonotype was seen repeatedly, ten times or more. This chain connects TRBV28 to TRBJ1-1; D remains ambiguous. The CDR3 is 13 amino acids. Trimming removed 5 bases from V and 4 bases from J, with 11 bases in between. Germline CDR1 reads MDHEN; CDR2 reads SYDVKM. CDR3 loop: CASSRLRTTEAFF. In DNA, the CDR3 is TGTGCCAGCAGTAGACTCCGTACCACTGAAGCTTTCTTT.

This clonotype was observed a handful of times. The chain couples TRBV12-3 or TRBV12-4 to TRBJ1-4, with 8 bases matching TRBD1. This CDR3 is 12 amino acids long. With 1 base clipped from V and 13 bases from J, the junction kept 2 bases outside the gene matches. The CDR3 region has the DNA TGTGCCAGCAGTTTAGGGACAGGGCCACTGTTTTTT. Amino acid sequence: CASSLGTGPLFF.

This clonotype came up many times. The J gene is TRBJ1-2, the V gene TRBV2, with 7 bases lining up with TRBD1. V shed 5 bases and J 6 bases; nucleotides not matched to a gene: 12. CDR3 size: 15 residues. The germline gives CDR1 SNHLY, CDR2 FYNNEI. DNA for the CDR3: TGTGCCAGCAGTCCACTGGGGGACAGAGAGGATGGCTACACCTTC. It codes for CASSPLGDREDGYTF.

J is TRBJ2-2 and V is TRBV24-1, with 7 bases that match TRBD1. There are 13 residues in the CDR3. Germline V gene lookup returns CDR1 KGHDR and CDR2 SFDVKD. Trimming removed 9 bases from V and 6 bases from J; junction bases left unmatched: 6. CDR3 sequence (DNA): TGTGCCACCCAAGACAGGGCGGCCGGGGAGCTGTTTTTT. Translation gives CATQDRAAGELFF.

This clonotype was seen a single time. The gene calls are TRBV6-2 or TRBV6-3 and TRBJ2-2, with 14 bases lining up with TRBD2. Trimming cost V 10 bases and J 5 bases; bases outside gene matches: 6. Germline-derived CDR1 and CDR2 are MNHEY and SVGEGT. The CDR3 loop spans 15 amino acids. CDR3 nucleotide sequence: TGTGCCACCGGGACTAGCGGGAGCTGGACCGGGGAGCTGTTTTTT. It specifies CATGTSGSWTGELFF.

This clonotype has at least ten counts. V usage is TRBV29-1 and J usage is TRBJ2-7, with D perhaps matching TRBD1 or TRBD2 (5 bases each). This CDR3 contains 11 residues. Germline V CDR1 and CDR2: SQVTM, ANQGSEA. The V end was cut by 4 bases, the J end by 3 bases, with 7 bases between. The CDR3 is CSVGDGYEQYF. The CDR3 nucleotides are TGCAGCGTTGGGGACGGCTACGAGCAGTACTTC.

At least ten counts were recorded for this clonotype. This chain connects TRBV27 to TRBJ1-2, with D hard to call. The V gene's germline CDR1 is MNHEY and CDR2 SMNVEV (reference sequence). The CDR3 totals 13 residues. V lost 7 bases and J lost 5, with 14 bases in between. The CDR3 here is CASTYGSGYGYTF. The CDR3 DNA reads as TGTGCCAGCACCTACGGGTCTGGATATGGCTACACCTTC.

The count of this clonotype is one. The chain uses TRBV2 and TRBJ2-2, with TRBD1 identical over 8 bases. The trim removed 6 bases at V and 6 bases at J, leaving 6 bases unmatched. The CDR3 totals 14 residues. The germline CDR1 and CDR2 sequences are SNHLY and FYNNEI. The CDR3 spells CASRRTGTPGELFF. The CDR3 region has the DNA TGTGCCAGCAGGAGGACAGGGACGCCCGGGGAGCTGTTTTTT.

This clonotype occurred many times. The chain combines TRBV6-6 with TRBJ2-7; D is perhaps TRBD1 (6 bases). CDR3 size: 19 residues. V lost 0 bases and J 0 bases, leaving 21 bases between the germline ends. Germline CDR1 is MNHNY and CDR2 is SVGAGI (reference sequence). The CDR3 spells CASSYSVRGLQRSSYEQYF. DNA for the CDR3: TGTGCCAGCAGTTACTCGGTCAGGGGCCTACAACGGAGCTCCTACGAGCAGTACTTC.

This clonotype was seen a few times. The chain is built from TRBV27 and TRBJ2-7; 10 positions match TRBD1. After removal of 5 bases from V and 3 bases from J, the junction contained 7 bases not matched to a gene. Per the germline V gene, CDR1 is MNHEY and CDR2 is SMNVEV (reference sequence). The CDR3 loop spans 15 amino acids. The CDR3 here is CASSTRGQGNYEQYF. The CDR3 coding sequence is TGTGCCAGCAGTACCCGGGGACAGGGGAACTACGAGCAGTACTTC.

This clonotype was seen many times. The gene calls are TRBV7-2 and TRBJ1-5; D remains unclear. CDR1 is SGHTA, CDR2 FQGNSA, per germline. Between the trimmed V and J ends, which lost 5 bases and 4 bases, there was a span of 12 bases. This CDR3 has 14 residues. This CDR3 reads CASSGYYGNQPQHF. The CDR3 nucleotides read TGTGCCAGCAGCGGGTACTACGGGAATCAGCCCCAGCATTTT. The complete variable domain, with remaining parts taken from reference TRBV7-2 and TRBJ1-5, reads GAGVSQSPSNKVTEKGKDVELRCDPISGHTALYWYRQSLGQGLEFLIYFQGNSAPDKSGLPSDRFSAERTGGSVSTLTIQRTQQEDSAVYLCASSGYYGNQPQHFGDGTRLSIL.

This clonotype was seen ten or more times. The rearrangement joins TRBV7-2 to TRBJ2-1, with a tentative D call TRBD2 (6 bases). CDR3 length: 13 residues. CDR1 SGHTA and CDR2 FQGNSA come from the germline V gene. Trimming took 5 bases from V and 4 from J, leaving 9 bases between them. The CDR3: CASSPTRYNEQFF. In DNA, the CDR3 is TGTGCCAGCAGCCCGACTAGATACAATGAGCAGTTCTTC. Variable domain in full (rest from reference TRBV7-2 and TRBJ2-1): GAGVSQSPSNKVTEKGKDVELRCDPISGHTALYWYRQSLGQGLEFLIYFQGNSAPDKSGLPSDRFSAERTGGSVSTLTIQRTQQEDSAVYLCASSPTRYNEQFFGPGTRLTVL.

This clonotype was observed a handful of times. The V call is TRBV27, the J call TRBJ1-3; perhaps TRBD1 as D (6 bases). This CDR3 has 15 residues. Germline loops: CDR1 MNHEY, CDR2 SMNVEV (reference sequence). V was trimmed by 2 bases and J by 2 bases, leaving 10 bases between them. CDR3 region: CASSLVSGAGNTIYF. CDR3 DNA sequence: TGTGCCAGCAGTTTAGTTTCAGGGGCTGGAAACACCATATATTTT.

This clonotype was seen at least ten times. The chain joins TRBV20-1 to TRBJ2-1, with TRBD2 matching over 8 bases. From germline, CDR1 is DFQATT and CDR2 SNEGSKA (reference sequence). The junction had 8 bases not matched to a gene; V was cut back by 0 bases and J by 7 bases. The CDR3 is 15 amino acids. CDR3 residues: CSARDGLAGWNEQFF. As DNA, the CDR3 is TGCAGTGCTAGAGATGGCCTAGCGGGCTGGAATGAGCAGTTCTTC.